The clone carrying this T cell receptor beta chain came up a few times. Its antigen remains unknown. This record comes from a study of cytomegalovirus exposure and HLA in healthy donors. Study results and limitations: V- and J-gene trimming of TCR beta was linked (in a later analysis) to a missense DCLRE1C variant. 164 TCR beta chains were listed as cytomegalovirus-associated. When the data were analyzed later, several of the most significant clusters appeared to be linked to common viral pathogens.

PCR was performed using 60 Vbeta and 13 Jbeta primers. Method: immunoSEQ multiplex PCR; TCRdb's copy keeps in-frame clones and lacks some. Of more than 95,000 clones listed, around 82% are singletons. The source of this sequence is a woman in her thirties or forties in good health and CMV-seronegative. The sequenced sample was PBMCs.

This chain's CDR3 is CASSATPTVLNTEAFF. The CDR3 region has the DNA TGTGCCAGCAGCGCAACCCCGACAGTTTTGAACACTGAAGCTTTCTTT. The rearrangement joins TRBV11-2 to TRBJ1-1; D perhaps matches TRBD1 (5 bases). CDR1 and CDR2 from the germline V gene are SGHAT and FQNNGV. Between the trimmed V and J ends, which lost 5 bases and 0 bases, there was a span of 16 bases. The CDR3 loop spans 16 amino acids.